This T cell receptor (beta chain) was documented in a study of technical replicates of blood from a few donors. TCRdb's copy holds only in-frame clones and misses some; the assay was immunoSEQ multiplex PCR. The sample holds tens of thousands of clones; roughly 93% are singletons and the top ten take about 0.23%. The V and J ends lost 6 bases and 8 bases, in that order; junction bases with no gene match: 11. Germline V lookup: CDR1 SGDLS, CDR2 YYNGEE. The CDR3 has 15 amino acids. The chain carries TRBV9 and TRBJ1-4; 9 bases line up with TRBD1. The receptor's source is a human donor in good health. Sequences were obtained from T cells isolated from PBMCs. This chain's CDR3 is CASTPGTGLSEKLFF. The CDR3 DNA follows: TGTGCCAGCACCCCTGGGACAGGGTTGAGCGAAAAACTGTTTTTT.